A single sample gave rise to the 17 T cell receptor beta chains below, sequenced in a study of shared clonotypes between healthy human individuals. Measured with immunoSEQ multiplex PCR; TCRdb has only the in-frame clones, and not every one. This sample yields a few million clones, of which 80% to 95% are seen a single time; roughly 0.36% belongs to the top ten. Sequenced: naive CD4+ T cells from PBMCs. Sample subset: CD45RA+ positively selected. These receptors came from a man aged 18 to 30 in good health. Some clones in this sample may be carry-over from other donors' samples.

This sequence joins TRBV27 and TRBJ1-4; 8 bases are a match to TRBD1. The CDR3 is 18 residues long. Germline V CDR1 and CDR2: MNHEY, SMNVEV (reference sequence). The V and J ends lost 5 bases and 7 bases, in that order; junction bases with no gene match: 18. CDR3 DNA sequence: TGTGCCAGCAGTACCTATACCGGGACAGGAGAGGAACGTGAAAAACTGTTTTTT. Translated, it gives CASSTYTGTGEEREKLFF. Using reference TRBV27 and TRBJ1-4 for the parts outside the CDR3, the full variable domain is EAQVTQNPRYLITVTGKKLTVTCSQNMNHEYMSWYRQDPGLGLRQIYYSMNVEVTDKGDVPEGYKVSRKEKRNFPLILESPSPNQTSLYFCASSTYTGTGEEREKLFFGSGTQLSVL.

The rearrangement joins TRBV28 to TRBJ2-7; TRBD2 matches 7 bases. V gave up 5 bases and J gave up 0 bases; unmatched junction bases: 13. Germline CDR1 and CDR2: MDHEN and SYDVKM. This CDR3 contains 17 residues. In DNA, the CDR3 is TGTGCCAGCAGTCTCTCGGGCGGGAGTCCCTTCTCCTACGAGCAGTACTTC. Its protein is CASSLSGGSPFSYEQYF.

Of note for this clone: Other nucleotide sequences from this sample produce the same CDR3. The genes are TRBV28 and TRBJ2-5; no reliable D call. Per the germline V gene, CDR1 is MDHEN and CDR2 is SYDVKM. This CDR3 contains 11 residues. V was trimmed by 6 bases and J by 2 bases, leaving 4 bases between them. This CDR3 is CASRVQETQYF. CDR3 in DNA: TGTGCCAGCAGGGTACAAGAGACCCAGTACTTC.

The chain is built from TRBV7-9 and TRBJ1-1; D remains unclear. There are 14 residues in the CDR3. Trimming took 2 bases from V and 1 from J, leaving 8 bases between them. Germline CDR1 and CDR2: SEHNR and FQNEAQ (reference sequence). For the CDR3, the DNA is TGTGCCAGCAGCTTACGAGTGGGGAACACTGAAGCTTTCTTT. It translates to CASSLRVGNTEAFF. The full variable domain, its missing parts supplied by reference TRBV7-9 and TRBJ1-1, is DTGVSQNPRHKITKRGQNVTFRCDPISEHNRLYWYRQTLGQGPEFLTYFQNEAQLEKSRLLSDRFSAERPKGSFSTLEIQRTEQGDSAMYLCASSLRVGNTEAFFGQGTRLTVV.

The chain links TRBV11-2 to TRBJ1-1; D is uncertain. Germline V gene lookup returns CDR1 SGHAT and CDR2 FQNNGV. This CDR3 is 13 amino acids long. V was cut by 5 bases and J by 1 base, with 8 bases left in between. CDR3 residues: CASSQGRNTEAFF. CDR3 nucleotide sequence: TGTGCCAGCAGCCAAGGGCGGAACACTGAAGCTTTCTTT.

The rearrangement joins TRBV30 to TRBJ2-1; D uncertain. The V and J ends lost 3 bases and 8 bases respectively, with 11 bases between them. Per germline, CDR1 GTSNPN and CDR2 SVGIG (reference sequence). The CDR3 loop spans 12 amino acids. The chain's CDR3 is CAWRGPVDEQFF. The CDR3 region has the DNA TGTGCCTGGAGAGGGCCTGTGGATGAGCAGTTCTTC.

This clone occurred once. V gene TRBV5-4 combines with J gene TRBJ2-1; 7 bases match TRBD2. The germline V gene encodes CDR1 SGHNT and CDR2 YYREEE (reference sequence). This CDR3 contains 19 residues. The V segment lost 7 bases and the J segment 8 bases; nucleotides outside the gene matches: 27. CDR3 in DNA: TGTGCCAGCGCCCGGGGGGTAGCCCCCCGTAGGGGAGGGACTGATGAGCAGTTCTTC. This encodes CASARGVAPRRGGTDEQFF.

V usage is TRBV7-7 and J usage is TRBJ2-5; D call uncertain. CDR1 and CDR2 from the germline V gene are SSHAT and FNYEAQ (reference sequence). The germline V and J ends were trimmed by 6 bases and 5 bases, with 13 bases remaining between them. The CDR3 runs 13 residues. DNA for the CDR3: TGTGCCAGCAGTTCTTCTCGGCAGGAGACCCAGTACTTC. It encodes CASSSSRQETQYF.

V gene TRBV6-1 combines with J gene TRBJ1-4, with D unclear. Germline CDR1 MNHNS, CDR2 SASEGT. The V end was cut by 1 base, the J end by 5 bases, with 20 bases between. CDR3 size: 18 residues. This CDR3 is CASSEGGSARLSNEKLFF. CDR3 in DNA: TGTGCCAGCAGTGAAGGGGGATCGGCACGGTTGTCGAATGAAAAACTGTTTTTT.

The genes are TRBV7-2 and TRBJ1-2, with a weak D call TRBD1 (6 bases). The CDR3 has 14 amino acids. Looked up from germline, CDR1 is SGHTA and CDR2 is FQGNSA. V dropped 2 bases and J dropped 4 bases, with 11 bases sitting between them. CDR3 sequence (DNA): TGTGCCAGCAGCTTAAACGGACAGACCTATGGCTACACCTTC. Its protein is CASSLNGQTYGYTF.

As to this clone: Other DNA sequences in this sample translate to the same CDR3. The chain recombines TRBV7-3 with TRBJ2-1; TRBD2 aligns across 14 bases. Germline trimming cut 3 bases from V and 10 bases from J; bases unmatched to any gene: 5. In germline, CDR1 is SGHTA, CDR2 FQGTGA. CDR3 length: 15 residues. CDR3 bases: TGTGCCAGCAGCTTGGGGACTAGCGGGAGTGAAGAGCAGTTCTTC. Its protein is CASSLGTSGSEEQFF.

The V call is TRBV7-9, the J call TRBJ2-1; 7 positions agree with TRBD2. The ends lost 5 bases at V and 7 bases at J; junction bases unmatched: 11. Germline CDR1 reads SEHNR; CDR2 reads FQNEAQ (reference sequence). The CDR3 loop spans 15 amino acids. CDR3 residues: CASSRWGGEGNEQFF. The CDR3 bases are TGTGCCAGCAGCCGATGGGGGGGAGAAGGAAATGAGCAGTTCTTC.

This clone was recorded a few times. This chain links TRBV30 with TRBJ1-5; D is unclear. The germline CDR1 and CDR2 sequences are GTSNPN and SVGIG (reference sequence). The ends were cut back, 1 base at V and 11 bases at J, with 15 bases in the middle. There are 13 residues in the CDR3. In DNA form, the CDR3 reads TGTGCCTGGAGTGCAACCGTGAGTCGGACCCAGCATTTT. It yields the protein CAWSATVSRTQHF.

The chain couples TRBV7-9 to TRBJ2-7; possibly TRBD1 for D (6 bases). Between the trimmed V and J ends, which lost 5 bases and 6 bases, there was a span of 14 bases. Per the germline V gene, CDR1 is SEHNR and CDR2 is FQNEAQ (reference sequence). The CDR3 totals 13 residues. CDR3 in DNA: TGTGCCAGCAGCCGAGACAGGATCGCCGAGCAGTACTTC. This gives the protein CASSRDRIAEQYF.

The chain carries TRBV10-3 and TRBJ1-1; D is undetermined. Germline V gene data show CDR1 as ENHRY and CDR2 as SYGVKD. This CDR3 has 12 amino acids. Trimming stripped 2 bases from V and 10 bases from J, with 11 bases between. CDR3 DNA sequence: TGTGCCATCAGTGAGGCCAACGGCTCAGCTTTCTTT. Translating gives CAISEANGSAFF.

This chain connects TRBV11-2 to TRBJ2-1; no definite D call. Germline V gene sequence: CDR1 SGHAT, CDR2 FQNNGV. V lost 3 bases and J 0 bases, leaving 9 bases between the germline ends. This CDR3 comprises 15 residues. The CDR3 loop is CASSFNGLSYNEQFF. CDR3 bases: TGTGCCAGCAGCTTCAACGGCCTCTCCTACAATGAGCAGTTCTTC. Supplemented by reference TRBV11-2 and TRBJ2-1, the full variable domain reads EAGVAQSPRYKIIEKRQSVAFWCNPISGHATLYWYQQILGQGPKLLIQFQNNGVVDDSQLPKDRFSAERLKGVDSTLKIQPAKLEDSAVYLCASSFNGLSYNEQFFGPGTRLTVL.

The chain recombines TRBV5-1 with TRBJ1-2; 10 bases map to TRBD1. CDR1 and CDR2 from the germline V gene are SGHRS and YFSETQ. This CDR3 region has 13 residues. J gave up 5 bases and V 4 bases, and 2 bases lay outside the gene matches. The CDR3 reads CASSGGQGYGYTF. The CDR3 bases are TGCGCCAGCAGCGGGGGACAGGGGTATGGCTACACCTTC. Full variable domain (remainder filled in from reference TRBV5-1 and TRBJ1-2): KAGVTQTPRYLIKTRGQQVTLSCSPISGHRSVSWYQQTPGQGLQFLFEYFSETQRNKGNFPGRFSGRQFSNSRSEMNVSTLELGDSALYLCASSGGQGYGYTFGSGTRLTVV.